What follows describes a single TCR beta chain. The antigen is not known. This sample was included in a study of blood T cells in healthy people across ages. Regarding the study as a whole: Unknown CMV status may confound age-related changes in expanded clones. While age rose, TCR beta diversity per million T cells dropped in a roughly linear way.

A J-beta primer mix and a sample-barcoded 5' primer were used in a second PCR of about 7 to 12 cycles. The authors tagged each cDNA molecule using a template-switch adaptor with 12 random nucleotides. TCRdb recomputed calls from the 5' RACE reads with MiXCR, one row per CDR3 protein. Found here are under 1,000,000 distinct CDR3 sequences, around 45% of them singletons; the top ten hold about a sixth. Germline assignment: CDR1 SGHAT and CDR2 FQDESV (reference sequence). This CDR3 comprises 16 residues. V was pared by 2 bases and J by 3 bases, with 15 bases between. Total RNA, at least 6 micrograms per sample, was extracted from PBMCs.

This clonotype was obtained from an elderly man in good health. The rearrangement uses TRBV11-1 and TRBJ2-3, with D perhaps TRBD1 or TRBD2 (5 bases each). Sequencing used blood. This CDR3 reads CASSLYSGTSTDTQYF. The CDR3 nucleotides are TGTGCCAGCAGCTTATATTCTGGGACGTCAACAGATACGCAGTATTTT.